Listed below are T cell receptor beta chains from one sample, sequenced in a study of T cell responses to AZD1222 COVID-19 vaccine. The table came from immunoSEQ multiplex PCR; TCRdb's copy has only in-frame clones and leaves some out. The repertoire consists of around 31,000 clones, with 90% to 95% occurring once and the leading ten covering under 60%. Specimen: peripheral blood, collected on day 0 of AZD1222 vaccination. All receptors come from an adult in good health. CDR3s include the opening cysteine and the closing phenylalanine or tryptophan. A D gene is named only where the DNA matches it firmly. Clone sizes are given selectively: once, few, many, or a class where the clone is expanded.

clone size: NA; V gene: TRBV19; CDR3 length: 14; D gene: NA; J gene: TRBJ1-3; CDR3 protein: CASRSTGTGNTIYF; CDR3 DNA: TGTGCCAGTAGGAGTACAGGGACCGGAAACACCATATATTTT
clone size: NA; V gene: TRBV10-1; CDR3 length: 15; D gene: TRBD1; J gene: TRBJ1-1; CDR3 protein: CASRAPGTGGTEAFF; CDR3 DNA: TGCGCCAGCAGGGCCCCCGGGACAGGGGGCACTGAAGCTTTCTTT
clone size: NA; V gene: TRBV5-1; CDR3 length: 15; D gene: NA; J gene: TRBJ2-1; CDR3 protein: CASSLGGGGHNEQFF; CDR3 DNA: TGCGCCAGCAGCTTGGGTGGCGGGGGCCACAATGAGCAGTTCTTC
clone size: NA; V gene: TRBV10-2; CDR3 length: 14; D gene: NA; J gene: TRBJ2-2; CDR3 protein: CASSGQRNTGELFF; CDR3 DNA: TGCGCCAGCAGTGGACAGAGGAACACCGGGGAGCTGTTTTTT
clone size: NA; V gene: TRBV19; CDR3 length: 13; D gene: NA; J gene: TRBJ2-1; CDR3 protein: CASSTPRVRDPFF; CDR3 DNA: TGTGCCAGTAGTACCCCCAGGGTTCGAGACCCGTTCTTC
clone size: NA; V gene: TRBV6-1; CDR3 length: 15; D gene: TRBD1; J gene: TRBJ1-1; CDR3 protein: CASSEGTGWDTEAFF; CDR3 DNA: TGTGCCAGCAGTGAAGGGACAGGCTGGGACACTGAAGCTTTCTTT
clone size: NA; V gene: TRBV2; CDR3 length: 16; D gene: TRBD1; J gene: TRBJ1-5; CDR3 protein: CASRGQGGGSNQPQHF; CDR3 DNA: TGTGCCAGCAGGGGGCAGGGGGGAGGTAGCAATCAGCCCCAGCATTTT
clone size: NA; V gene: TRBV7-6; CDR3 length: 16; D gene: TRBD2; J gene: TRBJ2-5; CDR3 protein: CASSLASGGGVETQYF; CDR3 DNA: TGTGCCAGCAGCTTGGCTAGCGGGGGTGGAGTCGAGACCCAGTACTTC
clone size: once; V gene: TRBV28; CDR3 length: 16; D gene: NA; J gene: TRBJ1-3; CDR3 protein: CASRPTTGLSGNTIYF; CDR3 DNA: TGTGCCAGCAGACCGACCACAGGGCTTTCGGGAAACACCATATATTTT
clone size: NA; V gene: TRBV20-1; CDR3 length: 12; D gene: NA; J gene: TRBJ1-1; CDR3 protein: CSASRMDTEAFF; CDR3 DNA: TGCAGTGCTAGTCGGATGGACACTGAAGCTTTCTTT
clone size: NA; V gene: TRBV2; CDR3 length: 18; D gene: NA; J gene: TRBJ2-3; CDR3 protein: CASTDSGALPHSTDTQYF; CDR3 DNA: TGTGCCAGCACCGACTCAGGGGCCTTACCCCATAGCACAGATACGCAGTATTTT
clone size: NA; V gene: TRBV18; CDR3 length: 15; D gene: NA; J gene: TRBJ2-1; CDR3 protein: CASSPPGSSYNEQFF; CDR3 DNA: TGTGCCAGCTCACCCCCCGGCAGTTCCTACAATGAGCAGTTCTTC
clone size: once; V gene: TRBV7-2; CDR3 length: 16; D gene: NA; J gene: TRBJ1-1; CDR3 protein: CASSLEWASADTEAFF; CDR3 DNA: TGTGCCAGCAGCTTAGAATGGGCGAGTGCGGACACTGAAGCTTTCTTT
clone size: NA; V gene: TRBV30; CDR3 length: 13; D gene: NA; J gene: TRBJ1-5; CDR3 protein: CAWSLLWNQPQHF; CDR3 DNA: TGTGCCTGGAGTCTTCTATGGAATCAGCCCCAGCATTTT
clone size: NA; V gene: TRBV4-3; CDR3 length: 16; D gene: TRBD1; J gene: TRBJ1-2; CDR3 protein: CASSQEGSQGAGGYTF; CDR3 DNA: TGCGCCAGCAGCCAAGAGGGGTCACAGGGGGCAGGTGGCTACACCTTC
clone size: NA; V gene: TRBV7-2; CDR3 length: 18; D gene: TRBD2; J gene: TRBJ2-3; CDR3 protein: CASSARTSGGALGDTQYF; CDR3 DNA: TGTGCCAGCAGCGCCAGGACTAGCGGGGGGGCCTTAGGTGATACGCAGTATTTT
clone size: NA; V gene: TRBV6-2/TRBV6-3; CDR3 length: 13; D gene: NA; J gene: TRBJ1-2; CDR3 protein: CASRYTGSSGYTF; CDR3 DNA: TGTGCCAGCAGGTACACAGGGTCGTCTGGCTACACCTTC
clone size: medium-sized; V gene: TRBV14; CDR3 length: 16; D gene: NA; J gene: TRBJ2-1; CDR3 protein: CASSQGRGGSYNEQFF; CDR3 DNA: TGTGCCAGCAGCCAAGGCAGGGGAGGCTCCTACAATGAGCAGTTCTTC
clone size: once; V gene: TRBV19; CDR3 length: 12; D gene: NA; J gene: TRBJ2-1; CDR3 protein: CASSIPGNEQFF; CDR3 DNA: TGTGCCAGTAGTATCCCGGGGAATGAGCAGTTCTTC
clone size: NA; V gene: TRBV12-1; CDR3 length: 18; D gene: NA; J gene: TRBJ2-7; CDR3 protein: CASSSLSGRRGPPDEQYF; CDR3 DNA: TGTGCCAGCAGCTCCCTTTCGGGGAGGCGGGGGCCCCCTGACGAGCAGTACTTC
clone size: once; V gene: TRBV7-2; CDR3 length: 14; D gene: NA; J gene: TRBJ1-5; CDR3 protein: CASSPDRGLQPQHF; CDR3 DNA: TGTGCCAGCAGCCCTGATAGGGGGTTGCAGCCCCAGCATTTT
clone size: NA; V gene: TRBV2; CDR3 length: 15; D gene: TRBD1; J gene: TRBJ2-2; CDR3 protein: CASSRRTGYTGELFF; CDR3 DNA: TGTGCCAGCAGTCGGAGGACAGGGTACACCGGGGAGCTGTTTTTT
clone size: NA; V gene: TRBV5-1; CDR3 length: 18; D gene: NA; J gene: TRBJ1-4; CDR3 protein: CASSWKVREAATNEKLFF; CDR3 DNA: TGCGCCAGCAGCTGGAAGGTCAGGGAGGCCGCAACTAATGAAAAACTGTTTTTT
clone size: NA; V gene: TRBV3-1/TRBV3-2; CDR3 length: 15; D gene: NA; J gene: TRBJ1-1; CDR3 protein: CASSQDRTVDTEAFF; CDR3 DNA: TGTGCCAGCAGCCAAGATAGGACAGTCGACACTGAAGCTTTCTTT
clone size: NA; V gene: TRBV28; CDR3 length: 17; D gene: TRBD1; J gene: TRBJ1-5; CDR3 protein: CASNSPGQGLSNQPQHF; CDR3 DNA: TGTGCCAGCAATTCCCCGGGACAGGGGCTTAGCAATCAGCCCCAGCATTTT
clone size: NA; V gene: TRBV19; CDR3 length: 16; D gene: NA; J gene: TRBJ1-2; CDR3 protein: CASSISAGRTNYGYTF; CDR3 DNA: TGTGCCAGTAGTATTTCCGCTGGCAGGACCAACTATGGCTACACCTTC
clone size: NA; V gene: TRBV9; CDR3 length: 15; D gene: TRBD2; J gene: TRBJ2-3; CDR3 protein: CASSPSGGKIDTQYF; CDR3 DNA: TGTGCCAGCAGCCCTAGCGGGGGGAAGATAGATACGCAGTATTTT
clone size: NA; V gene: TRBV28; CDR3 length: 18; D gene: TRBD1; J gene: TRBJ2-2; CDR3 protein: CASSLLDGRTGGSGELFF; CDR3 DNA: TGTGCCAGCAGTTTATTGGATGGAAGGACAGGGGGGTCCGGGGAGCTGTTTTTT
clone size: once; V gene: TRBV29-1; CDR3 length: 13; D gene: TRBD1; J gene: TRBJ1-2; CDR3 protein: CSVALMTGYGYTF; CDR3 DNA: TGCAGCGTCGCGCTGATGACAGGGTATGGCTACACCTTC
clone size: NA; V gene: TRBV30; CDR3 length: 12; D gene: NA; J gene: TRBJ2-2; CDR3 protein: CAWREQTGELFF; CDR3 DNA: TGTGCCTGGAGGGAACAGACCGGGGAGCTGTTTTTT
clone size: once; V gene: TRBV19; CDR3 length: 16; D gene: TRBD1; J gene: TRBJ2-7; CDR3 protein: CASSIGSGQGFLEQYF; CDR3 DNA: TGTGCCAGTAGTATAGGTTCGGGACAGGGTTTCCTCGAGCAGTACTTC
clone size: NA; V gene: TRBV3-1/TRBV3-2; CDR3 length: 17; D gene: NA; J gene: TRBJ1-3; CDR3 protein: CASSQWGGSYSGNTIYF; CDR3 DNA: TGTGCCAGCAGCCAATGGGGGGGATCTTACTCTGGAAACACCATATATTTT
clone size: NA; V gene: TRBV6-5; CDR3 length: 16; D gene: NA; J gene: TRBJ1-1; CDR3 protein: CASSYSQGSWYTEAFF; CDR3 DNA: TGTGCCAGCAGTTACTCACAGGGATCGTGGTACACTGAAGCTTTCTTT
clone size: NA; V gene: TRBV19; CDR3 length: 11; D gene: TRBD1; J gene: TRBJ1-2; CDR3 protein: CASGQGYGYTF; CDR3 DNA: TGTGCCTCTGGACAGGGGTATGGCTACACCTTC
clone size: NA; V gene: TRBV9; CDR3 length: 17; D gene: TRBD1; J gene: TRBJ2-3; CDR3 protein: CASSVTQGARPADTQYF; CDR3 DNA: TGTGCCAGCAGCGTAACTCAGGGGGCGAGGCCGGCAGATACGCAGTATTTT
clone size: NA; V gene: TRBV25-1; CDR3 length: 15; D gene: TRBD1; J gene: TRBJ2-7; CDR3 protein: CASSEGTGATYEQYF; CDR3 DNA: TGTGCCAGCAGCGAAGGGACAGGGGCTACCTACGAGCAGTACTTC
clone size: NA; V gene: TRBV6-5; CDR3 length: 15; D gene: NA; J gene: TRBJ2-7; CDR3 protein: CASSYSFANEYEQYF; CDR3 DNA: TGTGCCAGCAGTTACTCTTTCGCGAACGAGTACGAGCAGTACTTC
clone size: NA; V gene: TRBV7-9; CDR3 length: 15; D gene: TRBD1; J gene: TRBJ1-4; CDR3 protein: CASSDDRGTNEKLFF; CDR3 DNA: TGTGCCAGCAGCGACGACAGGGGGACTAATGAAAAACTGTTTTTT
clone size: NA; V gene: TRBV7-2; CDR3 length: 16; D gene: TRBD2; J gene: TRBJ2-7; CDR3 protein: CASSDQASGGSYEQYF; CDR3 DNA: TGTGCCAGCAGCGATCAGGCTAGCGGGGGCTCCTACGAGCAGTACTTC
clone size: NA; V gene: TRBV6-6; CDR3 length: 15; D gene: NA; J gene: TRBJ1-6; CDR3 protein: CASSGTRTANSPLHF; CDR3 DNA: TGTGCCAGCAGTGGGACTCGCACCGCTAATTCACCCCTCCACTTT
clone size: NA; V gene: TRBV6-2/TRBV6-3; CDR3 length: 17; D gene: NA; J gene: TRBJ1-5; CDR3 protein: CASSPGGGRIVNQPQHF; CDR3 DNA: TGTGCCAGCAGCCCGGGGGGGGGACGGATCGTCAATCAGCCCCAGCATTTT
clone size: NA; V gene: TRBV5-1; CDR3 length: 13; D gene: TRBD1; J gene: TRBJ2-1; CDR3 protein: CASRTGAQNEQFF; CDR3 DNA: TGCGCCAGCCGGACAGGGGCGCAAAATGAGCAGTTCTTC
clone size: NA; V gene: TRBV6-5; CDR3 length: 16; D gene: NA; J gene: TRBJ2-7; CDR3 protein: CASSLSSVGVTYEQYF; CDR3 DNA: TGTGCCAGCAGTTTGTCTAGCGTTGGGGTAACATACGAGCAGTACTTC
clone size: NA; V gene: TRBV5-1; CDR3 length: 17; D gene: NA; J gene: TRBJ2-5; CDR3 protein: CASSLGRMDRKQETQYF; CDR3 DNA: TGCGCCAGCAGCTTAGGGAGAATGGACAGAAAACAAGAGACCCAGTACTTC
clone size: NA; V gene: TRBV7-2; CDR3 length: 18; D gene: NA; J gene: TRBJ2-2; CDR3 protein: CASSLRGATGSNTGELFF; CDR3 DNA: TGTGCCAGCAGCCTCCGGGGGGCGACAGGGTCTAACACCGGGGAGCTGTTTTTT
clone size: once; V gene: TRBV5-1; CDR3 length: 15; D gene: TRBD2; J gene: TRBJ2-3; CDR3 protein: CASSLPAGGGDTQYF; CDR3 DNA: TGCGCCAGCAGCTTGCCGGCGGGGGGTGGAGATACGCAGTATTTT
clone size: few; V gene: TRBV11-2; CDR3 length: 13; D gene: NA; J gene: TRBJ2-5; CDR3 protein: CASSGGLTETQYF; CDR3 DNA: TGTGCCAGCAGCGGCGGACTTACAGAGACCCAGTACTTC
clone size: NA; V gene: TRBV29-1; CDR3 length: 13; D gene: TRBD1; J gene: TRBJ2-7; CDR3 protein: CSVTGQLGYEQYF; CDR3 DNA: TGCAGCGTCACGGGACAGTTGGGATACGAGCAGTACTTC
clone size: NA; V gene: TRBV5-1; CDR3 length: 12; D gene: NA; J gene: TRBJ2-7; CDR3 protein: CASSTGGYEQYF; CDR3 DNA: TGCGCCAGCAGCACCGGGGGCTACGAGCAGTACTTC
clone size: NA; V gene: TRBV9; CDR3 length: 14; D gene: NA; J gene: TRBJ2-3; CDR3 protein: CASSPLPRGDTQYF; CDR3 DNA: TGTGCCAGCAGCCCCCTACCGAGGGGAGATACGCAGTATTTT
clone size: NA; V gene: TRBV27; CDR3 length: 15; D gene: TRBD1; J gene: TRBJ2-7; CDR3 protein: CASSLSGQGRYEQYF; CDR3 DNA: TGTGCCAGCAGTTTATCGGGACAGGGACGCTACGAGCAGTACTTC
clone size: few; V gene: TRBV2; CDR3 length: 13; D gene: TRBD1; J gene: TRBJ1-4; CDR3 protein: CASIGQEGSGLFF; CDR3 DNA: TGTGCCAGCATAGGACAGGAGGGTTCGGGGCTGTTTTTT
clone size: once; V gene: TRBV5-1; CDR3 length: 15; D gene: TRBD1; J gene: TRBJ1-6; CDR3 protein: CASSLDGTANSPLHF; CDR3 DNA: TGCGCCAGCAGCTTGGACGGGACAGCCAATTCACCCCTCCACTTT